These 19 T cell receptor beta chains were all obtained from the same sample, sequenced in a study of CD8 T cell repertoires and HIV-1 epitope variants. Some clones are missing from TCRdb's copy, which holds only in-frame ones; the method was immunoSEQ multiplex PCR. This sample yields thousands of clones, of which around three fifths are seen a single time; 35% to 45% belongs to the top ten. Their recognized antigens are unknown. Sequenced material: cultured CD8+ T cells derived from PBMCs. The receptor source for this set is a male donor with HIV.

This CDR3 is CASSYSDSYEQYF. CDR3 DNA sequence: TGTGCCAGCAGTTATTCCGACAGTTACGAGCAGTACTTC. The chain joins TRBV6-6 to TRBJ2-7; weak D call: TRBD1 (5 bases). The CDR3 has 13 amino acids. Germline values: CDR1 MNHNY, CDR2 SVGAGI (reference sequence). With 3 bases removed from V and 4 bases from J, the gap between germline ends came to 10 bases.

This clone was detected a few times. V and J are TRBV6-6 and TRBJ1-2; 10 positions match TRBD1. From germline, CDR1 is MNHNY and CDR2 SVGAGI (reference sequence). The V gene end was trimmed by 2 bases and the J gene end by 3 bases; junction bases not matched to a gene: 6. The CDR3 is made up of 16 amino acids. The CDR3 nucleotides are TGTGCCAGCAGTTACGGGACAGGGGCTCTTCACTATGGCTACACCTTC. Residues: CASSYGTGALHYGYTF.

The V and J genes are TRBV29-1 and TRBJ1-1; unclear D gene. Per germline, CDR1 SQVTM and CDR2 ANQGSEA. This CDR3 has 16 amino acids. Trimming shortened V by 6 bases and J by 7 bases, and 27 bases separated the two germline ends. The CDR3 region is CSVWEWLGDAEVEAFF. CDR3 in DNA: TGCAGCGTGTGGGAATGGTTGGGAGATGCGGAGGTTGAAGCTTTCTTT.

The chain combines TRBV5-6 with TRBJ2-7; D is undetermined. This CDR3 comprises 13 residues. The germline V and J ends were trimmed by 2 bases and 2 bases, with 8 bases remaining between them. Germline assignment: CDR1 SGHDT and CDR2 YYEEEE. The DNA of the CDR3 is TGTGCCAGCAGCTTTACAGCAACCTACGAGCAGTACTTC. Amino acid sequence: CASSFTATYEQYF. The whole variable domain, remainder taken from reference TRBV5-6 and TRBJ2-7, is DAGVTQSPTHLIKTRGQQVTLRCSPKSGHDTVSWYQQALGQGPQFIFQYYEEEERQRGNFPDRFSGHQFPNYSSELNVNALLLGDSALYLCASSFTATYEQYFGPGTRLTVT.

The V and J genes are TRBV5-1 and TRBJ2-7; the D gene is possibly TRBD1 (5 bases). There are 14 residues in the CDR3. The V and J ends lost 0 bases and 4 bases respectively, with 11 bases between them. Germline values: CDR1 SGHRS, CDR2 YFSETQ. Here the CDR3 reads CASSLEGMEYEQYF. Here the CDR3 DNA reads TGCGCCAGCAGCTTGGAGGGGATGGAATACGAGCAGTACTTC.

This rearrangement joins TRBV4-2 to TRBJ1-2; no clear D gene. This CDR3 has 14 residues. The V gene's germline CDR1 is LGHNA and CDR2 YNFKEQ. Trimming shortened V by 0 bases and J by 7 bases, and 12 bases separated the two germline ends. The chain's CDR3 is CASSQDLFGSGYTF. The CDR3 nucleotides are TGTGCCAGCAGCCAAGATCTTTTCGGGTCTGGCTACACCTTC.

The chain has TRBV7-9 and TRBJ2-7, with 10 bases aligning to TRBD1. Germline V CDR1 and CDR2: SEHNR, FQNEAQ (reference sequence). CDR3 length: 15 residues. Unmatched junction bases numbered 9, after V lost 6 bases and J lost 4 bases. The CDR3 nucleotides read TGTGCCAGCAGGGAAGGCGGACAGGGGGAATACGAGCAGTACTTC. Protein product: CASREGGQGEYEQYF.

The chain combines TRBV27 with TRBJ2-2; D possibly corresponds to TRBD2 (5 bases). Germline CDR1 is MNHEY and CDR2 is SMNVEV (reference sequence). Deletions cut 3 bases from V and 1 base from J, with 6 bases between. This CDR3 region has 14 residues. CDR3 nucleotides: TGTGCCAGCAGTTTCGGGGTGAACACCGGGGAGCTGTTTTTT. Its protein is CASSFGVNTGELFF.

This clone showed up just once. The rearrangement links TRBV19 to TRBJ1-2; D ambiguous. V lost 5 bases to trimming and J lost 4 bases, with 14 bases between them. In germline, CDR1 is LNHDA, CDR2 SQIVND (reference sequence). The CDR3 spans 14 residues. The CDR3 reads CASSWPRAVYGYTF. CDR3 sequence (DNA): TGTGCCAGTAGTTGGCCCCGGGCAGTCTATGGCTACACCTTC.

This clone was seen only once. V usage is TRBV5-6 and J usage is TRBJ2-1; either TRBD1 or TRBD2 may fit D (5 bases each). Germline-derived CDR1 and CDR2 are SGHDT and YYEEEE. V dropped 0 bases and J dropped 0 bases, with 10 bases sitting between them. This CDR3 contains 16 residues. The CDR3, as DNA: TGTGCCAGCAGCTTGGAGGGACGGGGCTCCTACAATGAGCAGTTCTTC. This codes for CASSLEGRGSYNEQFF.

This rearrangement joins TRBV11-1 to TRBJ2-1; 10 nucleotides match TRBD2. Per the germline V gene, CDR1 is SGHAT and CDR2 is FQDESV (reference sequence). This CDR3 comprises 16 residues. Trimming took 6 bases from V and 4 from J; bases not matched to a gene: 9. The CDR3 nucleotides are TGTGCCAGCAGACCACCCGGGACTAGCGATTACAATGAGCAGTTCTTC. As protein: CASRPPGTSDYNEQFF.

The V and J genes are TRBV28 and TRBJ2-1, with TRBD2 matching over 7 bases. The CDR3 has 11 residues. Germline assignment: CDR1 MDHEN and CDR2 SYDVKM. J gave up 8 bases and V 7 bases, and 2 bases lay outside the gene matches. The CDR3 region has the DNA TGTGCCAGCATACGGGGGGATGAGCAGTTCTTC. Translated: CASIRGDEQFF.

The chain couples TRBV5-1 to TRBJ1-4, with D uncertain. Trimming removed 4 bases at V and 0 bases at J, with 7 bases between. The CDR3 totals 14 residues. Germline CDR1 SGHRS, CDR2 YFSETQ. CDR3 amino acids: CASSPTPTNEKLFF. The CDR3 DNA reads as TGCGCCAGCAGCCCCACCCCAACTAATGAAAAACTGTTTTTT.

By frequency in the sample, this clone is large. The chain couples TRBV5-6 to TRBJ1-2; D is undetermined. Germline V CDR1 and CDR2: SGHDT, YYEEEE. V was shortened by 4 bases and J by 3 bases, with 19 bases between the two germline ends. The CDR3 contains 16 residues. The CDR3 nucleotides read TGTGCCAGCAGCCCTTGGCCGGTAGAATTGGACTATGGCTACACCTTC. As protein: CASSPWPVELDYGYTF.

Written as DNA, the CDR3 is TGTGCCTGGAGTACCGGGACAGGGGCGAACGAGCAGTACTTC. Its translation: CAWSTGTGANEQYF. The V call is TRBV30, the J call TRBJ2-7, with 10 bases lining up with TRBD1. The V gene's germline CDR1 is GTSNPN and CDR2 SVGIG (reference sequence). The CDR3 contains 14 residues. Trimming at V came to 2 bases and at J to 5 bases, leaving 6 bases not matched to a gene.

This clone was found once. This chain connects TRBV5-6 to TRBJ2-1; D call uncertain. Trimming cost V 0 bases and J 0 bases, with 10 bases left between them. This CDR3 has 16 amino acids. Looked up from germline, CDR1 is SGHDT and CDR2 is YYEEEE. DNA of the CDR3: TGTGCCAGCAGCTTGGCTGGCGAAAGCTCCTACAATGAGCAGTTCTTC. Protein: CASSLAGESSYNEQFF. Full variable domain (outside the CDR3, taken from reference TRBV5-6 and TRBJ2-1): DAGVTQSPTHLIKTRGQQVTLRCSPKSGHDTVSWYQQALGQGPQFIFQYYEEEERQRGNFPDRFSGHQFPNYSSELNVNALLLGDSALYLCASSLAGESSYNEQFFGPGTRLTVL.

This clone is hyperexpanded within its sample. The chain links TRBV7-2 to TRBJ2-7, with 7 bases aligning to TRBD1. V lost 3 bases, J lost 7 bases, and 9 bases stayed unmatched. This CDR3 region has 14 residues. CDR1 SGHTA and CDR2 FQGNSA come from the germline V gene. The CDR3 reads CASSLGQYLREQYF. The CDR3 region has the DNA TGTGCCAGCAGCTTGGGACAGTACCTTCGTGAGCAGTACTTC.

V and J are TRBV4-3 and TRBJ2-2; a weak D match, TRBD1 (6 bases). Germline V gene sequence: CDR1 LGHNA, CDR2 YSLEER. The CDR3 loop spans 16 amino acids. V lost 0 bases, J lost 6 bases, and 14 bases lay in between. The CDR3 here is CASSQEAAGEPGELFF. CDR3 in DNA: TGCGCCAGCAGCCAAGAGGCGGCAGGGGAGCCCGGGGAGCTGTTTTTT.

This clone was found a few times. The CDR3 DNA follows: TGTGCCAGCAGTGAAGGGGGCACTGAAGCTTTCTTT. Protein product: CASSEGGTEAFF. The chain employs TRBV2 and TRBJ1-1; no definite D call. Germline CDR1 is SNHLY and CDR2 is FYNNEI. V lost 1 base, J lost 4 bases, and 4 bases lay in between. The CDR3 has 12 residues.